This T cell receptor beta chain is drawn from a study of T cell responses to AZD1222 COVID-19 vaccine. Points from the study as a whole: Baseline serostatus was positive in only a handful of AZD1222 recipients. White British donors predominated, females outnumbered males, and clonal diversity was possibly underestimated.

Profiling relied on immunoSEQ multiplex PCR, and the TCRdb table lists in-frame clones only, not all of them. This sample carries around 120,000 clones, 70% to 90% of them seen once, and the ten largest clones take around 6%. Per germline, CDR1 SGHDT and CDR2 YYEEEE. This CDR3 contains 14 residues. Trimming pared 3 bases from V and 1 base from J, leaving 11 bases between. Concerning this clone: What it binds is unknown.

The rearrangement links TRBV5-6 to TRBJ2-7, with a weak D call TRBD1 (5 bases). The sequence came from an adult in good health. The specimen comprised peripheral blood, sampled on day 0 of AZD1222 vaccination. CDR3 protein: CASSYDRSSYEQYF. The CDR3 bases are TGTGCCAGCAGCTACGACAGATCATCCTACGAGCAGTACTTC.